These 6 T cell receptor beta chains were all obtained from the same sample, sequenced in a study of cytotoxic CD8 clonotypes in ibrutinib-treated CLL. The assay was immunoSEQ multiplex PCR, and TCRdb's table has in-frame clones only and misses some. The sample includes some 200,000 clones, 70% to 75% of them seen just once. Source: PBMCs, taken after 12 months of ibrutinib treatment. These receptor sequences come from a human donor with chronic lymphocytic leukemia.

The chain joins TRBV9 to TRBJ1-5; D not resolved. Germline V gene data show CDR1 as SGDLS and CDR2 as YYNGEE. The CDR3 is 15 amino acids. V lost 0 bases and J 1 base, leaving 8 bases between the germline ends. CDR3 sequence: CASSVGGLSNQPQHF. CDR3 nucleotides: TGTGCCAGCAGCGTAGGGGGTCTGAGCAATCAGCCCCAGCATTTT.

This clone was observed a few times. This chain links TRBV27 with TRBJ1-3, with 7 bases fitting TRBD1. J lost 2 bases, V lost 8 bases, and 9 bases had no gene match. The CDR3 extends over 15 amino acids. Germline assignment: CDR1 MNHEY and CDR2 SMNVEV (reference sequence). The CDR3 region is CASREGAFAGNTIYF. The CDR3 DNA reads TGTGCCAGCCGCGAGGGGGCATTTGCTGGAAACACCATATATTTT.

This chain uses TRBV28 with TRBJ2-7, with a tentative D call TRBD1 (6 bases). Between the trimmed V and J ends, which lost 7 bases and 7 bases, there was a span of 14 bases. The CDR3 loop spans 12 amino acids. Germline V gene lookup returns CDR1 MDHEN and CDR2 SYDVKM. For the CDR3, the DNA is TGTGCCAGCACCGCGAGGGGGTGGGAGCAGTACTTC. Translation gives CASTARGWEQYF.

The chain has TRBV21-1 and TRBJ1-5. TRBV21-1 is an annotated pseudogene. CDR3 length equals 13 residues. The DNA of the CDR3 is TGTGCCAGCAGCAGGCCACTAAATCAGCCCCAGCATTTT. Amino acid sequence: CASSRPLNQPQHF.

J is TRBJ1-5 and V is TRBV30, with no clear D. Germline CDR1 reads GTSNPN; CDR2 reads SVGIG (reference sequence). V gave up 1 base and J gave up 10 bases, with 14 bases separating them. The CDR3 is 13 amino acids. The CDR3 sequence is CAWSDMDLGPQHF. The CDR3 coding sequence is TGTGCCTGGAGTGATATGGACTTAGGCCCCCAGCATTTT.

The chain carries TRBV19 and TRBJ1-2, with no clear D. Germline V gene lookup returns CDR1 LNHDA and CDR2 SQIVND (reference sequence). This CDR3 comprises 13 residues. V lost 7 bases and J 1 base, leaving 10 bases between the germline ends. CDR3 DNA: TGTGCCAGTAACCAACAGAGTAACTATGGCTACACCTTC. This translates into CASNQQSNYGYTF.